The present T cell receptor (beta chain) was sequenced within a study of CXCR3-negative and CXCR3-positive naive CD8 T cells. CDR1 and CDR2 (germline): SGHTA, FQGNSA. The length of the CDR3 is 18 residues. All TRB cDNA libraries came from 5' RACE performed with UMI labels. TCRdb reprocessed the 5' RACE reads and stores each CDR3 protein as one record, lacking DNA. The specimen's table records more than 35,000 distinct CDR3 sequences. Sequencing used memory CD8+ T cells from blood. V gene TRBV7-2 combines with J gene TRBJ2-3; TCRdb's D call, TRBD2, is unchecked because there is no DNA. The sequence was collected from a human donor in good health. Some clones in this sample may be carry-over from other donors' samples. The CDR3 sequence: CASSYGLANLYSTDTQYF.